This T cell receptor (beta chain) stems from a study of cytomegalovirus exposure and HLA in healthy donors. Broader study findings: One later analysis, an examination of the approximately 130 validation repertoires, found that first-cohort TCR clusters tended to co-occur in them. Rare TCR sequences dominated, though some public TCRs recurred in many donors. The listing of roughly 160 TCR beta chains classed them as cytomegalovirus-associated.

J lost 7 bases, V lost 6 bases, and 6 bases had no gene match. Germline V gives CDR1 MNHNS, CDR2 SASEGT. This CDR3 has 15 residues. The study drew the donors from its approximately 120-subject validation cohort, separate from the roughly 700-subject first cohort. For this clone: Its antigen is currently unknown.

Sequencing used immunoSEQ multiplex PCR; TCRdb keeps in-frame clones, though not all of them. The table has 90,000 to 110,000 clones, 70% to 90% seen once; the top ten hold over 3%. V gene TRBV6-1 combines with J gene TRBJ2-1, with 13 bases fitting TRBD2. The TCR was taken from a woman aged 18-35 years in good health and CMV-seropositive. The sequencing sample was made of PBMCs. The CDR3 sequence: CASSFKGLAGNEQFF. CDR3 DNA: TGTGCCAGCAGCTTCAAGGGACTAGCGGGGAATGAGCAGTTCTTC.